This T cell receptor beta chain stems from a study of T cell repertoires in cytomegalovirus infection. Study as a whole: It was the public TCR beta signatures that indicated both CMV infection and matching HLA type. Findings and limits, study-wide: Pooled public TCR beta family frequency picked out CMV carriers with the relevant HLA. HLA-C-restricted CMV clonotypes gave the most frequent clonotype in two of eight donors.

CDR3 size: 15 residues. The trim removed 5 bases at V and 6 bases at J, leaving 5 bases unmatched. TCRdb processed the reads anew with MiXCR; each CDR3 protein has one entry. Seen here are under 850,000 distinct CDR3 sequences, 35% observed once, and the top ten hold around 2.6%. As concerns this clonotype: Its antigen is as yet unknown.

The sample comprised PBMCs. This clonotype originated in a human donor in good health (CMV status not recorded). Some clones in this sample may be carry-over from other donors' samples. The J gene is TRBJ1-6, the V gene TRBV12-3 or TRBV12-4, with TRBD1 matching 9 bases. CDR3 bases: TGTGCCAGCAGTCGACCGACAGGGGGTAATTCACCCCTCCACTTT. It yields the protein CASSRPTGGNSPLHF.